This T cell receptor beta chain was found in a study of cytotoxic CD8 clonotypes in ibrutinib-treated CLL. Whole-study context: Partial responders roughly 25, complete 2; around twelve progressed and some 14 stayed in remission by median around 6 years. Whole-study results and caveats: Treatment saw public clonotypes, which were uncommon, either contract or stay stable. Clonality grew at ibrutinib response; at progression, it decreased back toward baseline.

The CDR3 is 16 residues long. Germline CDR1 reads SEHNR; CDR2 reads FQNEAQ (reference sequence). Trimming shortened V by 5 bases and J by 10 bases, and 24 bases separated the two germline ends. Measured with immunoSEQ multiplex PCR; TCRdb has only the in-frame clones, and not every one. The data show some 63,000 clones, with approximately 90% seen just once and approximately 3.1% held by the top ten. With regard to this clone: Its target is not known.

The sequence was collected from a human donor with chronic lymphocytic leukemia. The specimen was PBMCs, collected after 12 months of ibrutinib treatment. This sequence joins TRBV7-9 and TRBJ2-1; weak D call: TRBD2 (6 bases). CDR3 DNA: TGTGCCAGCAGCCCCAAGGGAGGCCCCAACATTCGGGAGCAGTTCTTC. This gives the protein CASSPKGGPNIREQFF.